The following is a T cell receptor (beta chain) sequence with its context. This CDR3 spans 16 amino acids. Germline assignment: CDR1 SQVTM and CDR2 ANQGSEA. The PCR employed 60 Vbeta primers together with 13 Jbeta primers. Only in-frame clones appear in the TCRdb table, and some are missing; sequencing was by immunoSEQ multiplex PCR. Of over 150,000 clones listed, approximately 80% are singletons. The data were obtained in a study of cytomegalovirus exposure and HLA in healthy donors. The sample comprised PBMCs. The J gene is TRBJ2-3, the V gene TRBV29-1, with 7 nucleotides matching TRBD2. This receptor was identified in a male donor in good health and CMV-seropositive. The CDR3: CSFLGLVTGKADTQYF. The CDR3 nucleotides read TGCAGTTTCCTCGGACTAGTGACGGGGAAGGCAGATACGCAGTATTTT.